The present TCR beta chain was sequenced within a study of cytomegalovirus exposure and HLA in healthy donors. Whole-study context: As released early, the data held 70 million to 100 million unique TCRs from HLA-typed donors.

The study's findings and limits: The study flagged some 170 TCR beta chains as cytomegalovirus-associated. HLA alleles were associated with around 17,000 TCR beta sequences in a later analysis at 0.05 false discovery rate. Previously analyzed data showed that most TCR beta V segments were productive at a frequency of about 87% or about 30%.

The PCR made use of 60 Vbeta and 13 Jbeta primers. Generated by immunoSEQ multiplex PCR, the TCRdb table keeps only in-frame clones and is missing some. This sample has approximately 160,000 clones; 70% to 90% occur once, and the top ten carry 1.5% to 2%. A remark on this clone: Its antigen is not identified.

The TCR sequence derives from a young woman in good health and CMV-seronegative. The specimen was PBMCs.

CDR3 in amino acids: CASSESPGELFF. In DNA, the CDR3 is TGTGCCAGCAGTGAAAGCCCCGGGGAGCTGTTTTTT. The chain couples TRBV25-1 to TRBJ2-2; D is uncertain. The CDR3 is made up of 12 amino acids. Germline-derived CDR1 and CDR2 are MGHDK and SYGVNS. The V end lost 2 bases, the J end lost 6 bases, and 4 bases lay between the germline ends.